Sequencing of this TCR beta chain was carried out in a study of human T cells and chemical hapten exposure (dated by TCRdb to the early 2020s). In the study overall: For sensitization, 2% DPC in acetone was applied to a 2 cm by 2 cm area of upper inner arm skin. Blood was sampled from patients pre-sensitization (week 0) and at 2, 6 and about 24 weeks after DPC sensitization. The patient cohort, mostly female, included alopecia areata with under or over 50% scalp involvement, alopecia totalis and alopecia universalis. In alopecia patients, the study followed how the peripheral blood TCR repertoire changed in vivo over primary and secondary sensitization to diphenylcyclopropenone (DPC), a hapten. Patch tests used Finn chambers with 0.01% DPC on the upper back, scored after 6 days by International Contact Dermatitis Research Group standards. Blood for TCR sequencing was provided by twenty-nine alopecia patients at one to four time points (pre-sensitization, 2, 6 and 24 weeks). Weekly therapeutic DPC doses were additionally applied to the scalp of patients throughout the approximately 23-week study period. Libraries were pooled for sequencing, and per-sample TCR yields varied mainly because of small differences in library volumes within the pool. Broader findings and caveats from the paper: Significantly more large CDR3 similarity clusters were formed by expanded TCRs than by pre-sensitization or healthy control sets, consistent with antigen-driven responses. After repeated subsampling, the strength of the expansion versus patch-test correlation and the threshold at which it became significant changed. The number of PT1 expanded TCRs positively correlated with patch test score, significant at thresholds 8, 16 and 32 but not 4. Because every patient had alopecia, a presumed autoimmune disease, the patients' immune response might differ from that of healthy individuals. DPC sensitization did not change the number of TCRs with a frequency above 1 in 1000, and there was no evidence of changes in global repertoire structure.

The protocol used for the library was RACE. TCRdb records NextSeq 500 as the sequencer. During library preparation, unique molecular identifiers were attached to individual cDNA molecules so that TCRs could be counted quantitatively and reproducibly. For every blood RNA sample, sequencing covered both the TCR alpha and TCR beta chains. The authors' analysis ran thus. A median of roughly 99,000 TCRs per sample was observed, with a range of roughly 20,000 to 700,000. V, J and CDR3 annotation of the TCR reads was carried out using the Decombinator software suite. For PS versus PT1 abundance plots, all samples were subsampled to the same number of TCRs (28,000). Expanded TCRs were defined as absent before sensitization and observed at least eight times at the 2-week time point. The raw public reads went through TCRdb reprocessing: fastp at Q25, MiXCR clone calling, in-frame beta chains kept. Identical CDR3 proteins give one entry, which carries the most common genes and DNA. The V and J calls reflect TCRdb's pipeline rather than the authors' work. This sample gives about 350,000 distinct CDR3 sequences in total; about 5% of them show up just once. The top ten clonotypes cover around 8.8% of the sample.

Notes on this clonotype: This receptor's antigen is unknown. No base qualities exist here, and no much larger clone lies one base off it.

The label giving this sample's time point can be read as: pre-sensitization, week 0. The sample's treatment or condition label, decoded: therapeutic diphenylcyclopropenone sensitization with weekly scalp DPC. At every patch-test visit, the blood draw took place before the patch test was put on. Patients were considered eligible if aged 18 to 70, diagnosed with alopecia and deemed suitable for DPC therapy, and patients were excluded if pregnant. Total RNA was isolated from unfractionated whole blood collected in Tempus Blood RNA tubes. The germline V gene yields SGHVS for CDR1 and FQNEAQ for CDR2. V and J are trimmed by 5 bases and 1 base, and the gene matches miss 20 bases of the junction. The CDR3 holds 20 amino acids from the cysteine to the phenylalanine. The kept DNA is CDR3 alone, 60 bases in frame from the first base.

Material: whole blood, obtained in connection with sensitization to the hapten diphenylcyclopropenone (DPC). The receptor was derived from a woman younger than 30 with alopecia areata. Some clones in this sample may be carry-over from other donors' samples. The rearrangement joined TRBV7-8 to TRBJ2-5; TRBD1 fits 9 bases in the junction. This receptor carries the CDR3 CASSLTYIPGTGRAQETQYF. The bases read TGTGCCAGCAGCCTGACGTATATTCCCGGGACAGGGAGGGCCCAAGAGACCCAGTACTTC.